This TCR beta chain stems from a study of beta chain features in type 1 diabetes. Germline CDR1 is SGHDN and CDR2 is FVKESK. V was pared by 5 bases and J by 0 bases, with 7 bases between. The CDR3 has 13 amino acids. Isolated RNA was reverse transcribed in full, so expressed TCRB transcripts were sequenced. TCRdb keeps only in-frame clones here, not all; method: immunoSEQ multiplex PCR. The data show more than 150,000 clones, 7.5% to 10% seen once. Study-level findings and limits: There was a moderate but significant shortening of TCRB CDR3s in all four CD4+ subsets of Type 1 diabetes patients. When cDNA is sequenced, cells with high TCR expression could be over-represented. A closer apparent resemblance between naive, central memory and Treg TCRB repertoires was seen in patients than in healthy donors.

This clone showed up just a few times. Its antigen is currently unknown. This TCR came from a woman younger than 35 in good health. V is TRBV14 and J is TRBJ1-1; no definite D call. The sequencing sample was made of central memory CD4+ T cells from blood. The CDR3 loop is CASSRGMNTEAFF. The CDR3 nucleotides read TGTGCCAGCAGCAGAGGTATGAACACTGAAGCTTTCTTT.